This T cell receptor (beta chain) was identified during a study of blood T cell repertoires in COVID-19. V was shortened by 2 bases and J by 8 bases, with 9 bases between the two germline ends. Germline V gene lookup returns CDR1 SQVTM and CDR2 ANQGSEA. The CDR3 runs 12 residues. TCRdb keeps only in-frame clones here, not all; method: immunoSEQ multiplex PCR. The sample carries 150,000 or so clones, about 81% recorded once. The receptor was isolated from a human donor in a cohort sampled during active COVID-19. This sequence joins TRBV29-1 and TRBJ1-4, with D possibly matching TRBD1 (5 bases). What was sequenced was peripheral blood. CDR3 bases: TGCAGCGTTGAAAGGCGGGGGGAAAAACTGTTTTTT. Amino acids: CSVERRGEKLFF.